These 26 T cell receptor beta chains were sequenced from one sample in a study of vaccination and CD4 T cells after COVID-19. Treatment indicated: approximately nine-day PBMC culture with coronavirus spike peptide pools or control peptides (ViraFEST assay). These CD4+ T cells came from an unexposed donor, sampled before the COVID-19 pandemic (2011-2018). Cultured CD4+ T-cell DNA underwent Oncomine TCR Beta short-read sequencing. MiXCR was run by TCRdb on the PCR reads, yielding one entry per CDR3 protein. The sample yields 8,000 to 10,000 distinct CDR3 sequences, roughly a third seen once. What these receptors recognize is not known. The specimen was CD4+ T cells from blood, cultured in vitro. These receptors all stem from a human donor in good health.

The chain carries TRBV9 and TRBJ1-2; TRBD1 matches 8 bases. Looked up from germline, CDR1 is SGDLS and CDR2 is YYNGEE. V lost 0 bases to trimming and J lost 8 bases; unmatched junction nucleotides: 12. The CDR3 length is 16 residues. CDR3 region: CASSVGASDRGGGYTF. The CDR3 region has the DNA TGTGCCAGCAGCGTAGGGGCCTCTGACAGGGGTGGAGGCTACACCTTC.

The CDR3 sequence is CATSREPGFYGYTF. In DNA form, the CDR3 reads TGTGCCACCAGCAGAGAGCCGGGATTCTATGGCTACACCTTC. The J gene is TRBJ1-2, the V gene TRBV15; no reliable D call. Germline-derived CDR1 and CDR2 are LNHNV and YYDKDF (reference sequence). This CDR3 is built from 14 residues. The V gene lost 0 bases and the J gene lost 4 bases, with 9 bases spanning the gap.

This clonotype appeared a few times. This rearrangement joins TRBV27 to TRBJ1-1; no clear D. The CDR3 runs to 15 residues. CDR1 MNHEY and CDR2 SMNVEV come from the germline V gene (reference sequence). The V end lost 0 bases, the J end lost 0 bases, and 8 bases lay between the germline ends. The CDR3 coding sequence is TGTGCCAGCAGTTTATCGGCGGGGATGAACACTGAAGCTTTCTTT. Amino acid sequence: CASSLSAGMNTEAFF.

This chain joins TRBV5-4 and TRBJ2-7; 7 bases agree with TRBD1. Trimming took 4 bases from V and 0 from J; bases not matched to a gene: 13. Germline V gene data show CDR1 as SGHNT and CDR2 as YYREEE (reference sequence). The CDR3 sequence is 17 residues long. CDR3 in amino acids: CASSPREGAPGSYEQYF. Here the CDR3 DNA reads TGTGCCAGCAGCCCGCGAGAGGGGGCCCCTGGCTCCTACGAGCAGTACTTC.

The chain employs TRBV20-1 and TRBJ1-4, with D hard to call. Germline loops: CDR1 DFQATT, CDR2 SNEGSKA (reference sequence). V shed 5 bases and J shed 5 bases, with 9 bases lying between them. The CDR3 runs to 12 residues. CDR3 loop: CSAGGVNEKLFF. The CDR3 DNA is TGCAGTGCTGGCGGAGTGAATGAAAAACTGTTTTTT.

The chain combines TRBV7-6 with TRBJ2-7; D perhaps matches TRBD1 (6 bases). This CDR3 contains 14 residues. Trimming removed 0 bases at V and 3 bases at J, with 9 bases between. Germline V gene lookup returns CDR1 SGHVS and CDR2 FNYEAQ. The CDR3 DNA reads TGTGCCAGCAGCTTAGCCGGCAGGGGCTACGAGCAGTACTTC. Translation: CASSLAGRGYEQYF. The full variable domain, completed using reference TRBV7-6 and TRBJ2-7, is GAGVSQSPRYKVTKRGQDVALRCDPISGHVSLYWYRQALGQGPEFLTYFNYEAQQDKSGLPNDRFSAERPEGSISTLTIQRTEQRDSAMYRCASSLAGRGYEQYFGPGTRLTVT.

This clonotype came up once. The CDR3 here is CASSYSDRAAYEQYF. The CDR3 DNA follows: TGTGCCAGCAGTTACTCCGATCGCGCAGCCTACGAGCAGTACTTC. The V and J genes are TRBV6-5 and TRBJ2-7, with D hard to call. The V gene lost 0 bases and the J gene lost 2 bases, with 11 bases spanning the gap. This CDR3 is built from 15 residues. Germline V CDR1 and CDR2: MNHEY, SVGAGI.

This clonotype was found a few times. The CDR3 spells CASSLGGGSTGELFF. Here the CDR3 DNA reads TGTGCCAGCAGTTTGGGGGGAGGGTCCACCGGGGAGCTGTTTTTT. The V gene is TRBV27, the J gene TRBJ2-2; TRBD2 matches 7 bases. The CDR3 is made up of 15 amino acids. With V trimmed by 3 bases and J by 4 bases, 5 bases remained unmatched. The germline CDR1 and CDR2 sequences are MNHEY and SMNVEV (reference sequence).

The rearrangement links TRBV12-3 or TRBV12-4 to TRBJ1-1, with D hard to call. Trimming stripped 5 bases from V and 3 bases from J, with 10 bases between. CDR3 length: 13 amino acids. The CDR3 nucleotides are TGTGCCAGCAGTCCCTCTCAGGACACTGAAGCTTTCTTT. Protein product: CASSPSQDTEAFF.

This clonotype was counted a few times. The chain combines TRBV5-4 with TRBJ1-5; maybe TRBD1 (5 bases). From germline, CDR1 is SGHNT and CDR2 YYREEE (reference sequence). This CDR3 has 13 residues. V was shortened by 0 bases and J by 8 bases, with 9 bases between the two germline ends. CDR3 in amino acids: CASSLGGREPQHF. CDR3 bases: TGTGCCAGCAGCTTGGGGGGGAGGGAGCCCCAGCATTTT.

CDR3: CASRDRASNTGELFF. The DNA of the CDR3 is TGTGCCAGCAGGGACAGGGCTTCGAACACCGGGGAGCTGTTTTTT. The chain combines TRBV2 with TRBJ2-2, with TRBD1 identical over 8 bases. This CDR3 has 15 amino acids. V lost 6 bases to trimming and J lost 0 bases; unmatched junction nucleotides: 3. CDR1 is SNHLY and CDR2 is FYNNEI in the germline V gene.

The chain combines TRBV12-3 or TRBV12-4 with TRBJ1-2, with D maybe TRBD1 (6 bases). V was cut by 7 bases and J by 0 bases, with 15 bases left in between. This CDR3 is built from 15 residues. CDR3 coding DNA: TGTGCCAGCACCTTAACAGGGAAAGCTAACTATGGCTACACCTTC. Translated, it gives CASTLTGKANYGYTF.

The rearrangement joins TRBV20-1 to TRBJ2-7, with 8 bases lining up with TRBD2. The CDR3 runs 14 residues. Germline V lookup: CDR1 DFQATT, CDR2 SNEGSKA (reference sequence). Trimming took 3 bases from V and 3 from J; bases not matched to a gene: 7. Written as DNA, the CDR3 is TGCAGTGCTAGGGCGACGAGCGGGGGCTACGAGCAGTACTTC. It is translated as CSARATSGGYEQYF.

This clonotype was detected only a few times. The CDR3 coding sequence is TGTGCCAGCAGTGAGGGACGCCTAAATTCACCCCTCCACTTT. Amino acid sequence: CASSEGRLNSPLHF. J is TRBJ1-6 and V is TRBV25-1; tentatively, D is TRBD1 (5 bases). The CDR3 loop spans 14 amino acids. Germline assignment: CDR1 MGHDK and CDR2 SYGVNS. V gave up 3 bases and J gave up 7 bases, with 10 bases separating them. Supplemented by reference TRBV25-1 and TRBJ1-6, the full variable domain reads EADIYQTPRYLVIGTGKKITLECSQTMGHDKMYWYQQDPGMELHLIHYSYGVNSTEKGDLSSESTVSRIRTEHFPLTLESARPSHTSQYLCASSEGRLNSPLHFGNGTRLTVT.

The chain carries TRBV19 and TRBJ2-5; no definite D call. CDR1 LNHDA and CDR2 SQIVND come from the germline V gene (reference sequence). V was trimmed by 6 bases and J by 5 bases, leaving 13 bases between them. This CDR3 region has 13 residues. The chain's CDR3 is CASRSIEAETQYF. The CDR3 DNA is TGTGCCAGTAGATCCATAGAGGCGGAGACCCAGTACTTC.

This clonotype was picked up a small number of times. This sequence joins TRBV10-3 and TRBJ1-1, with 8 bases aligning to TRBD1. There are 14 residues in the CDR3. CDR1 and CDR2 (germline): ENHRY, SYGVKD. V trimming: 11 bases; J trimming: 4 bases; junction bases outside the gene matches: 12. The CDR3 region is CALRQGRGSTEAFF. CDR3 coding DNA: TGTGCCCTCCGACAGGGGAGAGGGAGCACTGAAGCTTTCTTT.

This clonotype appeared a few times. CDR3 DNA: TGCGCCAGCAGTGAACAATGGGGAAATGGAAACACCATATATTTT. It codes for CASSEQWGNGNTIYF. The genes are TRBV10-2 and TRBJ1-3; D unclear. Trimming stripped 3 bases from V and 3 bases from J, with 12 bases between. CDR3 length: 15 residues. The germline V gene encodes CDR1 WSHSY and CDR2 SAAADI.

Worth noting for this clonotype: This may arise from a read error, as a much more abundant clone is one base away. The chain has TRBV15 and TRBJ1-5, with D perhaps TRBD2 (6 bases). Near its end, the DNA agrees better with TRBJ2-3, so the J call may be wrong. The germline CDR1 and CDR2 sequences are LNHNV and YYDKDF (reference sequence). This CDR3 region has 15 residues. DNA for the CDR3: TGTGCCACCAGCAGGCAGGGCGGGGCGAGTCAGCCCCAGTATTTT. Its translation is CATSRQGGASQPQYF.

The chain has TRBV20-1 and TRBJ2-1; 9 bases map to TRBD2. CDR3 length: 15 amino acids. Germline V CDR1 and CDR2: DFQATT, SNEGSKA (reference sequence). Unmatched junction bases numbered 5, after V lost 5 bases and J lost 0 bases. This chain's CDR3 is CSAEAGGSSYNEQFF. In DNA form, the CDR3 reads TGCAGTGCTGAAGCGGGGGGCAGCTCCTACAATGAGCAGTTCTTC.

This clonotype was counted between two and nine times. The chain carries TRBV27 and TRBJ1-2; 8 positions match TRBD1. The CDR3 runs 15 residues. Losses at the gene ends were 4 bases for V and 6 bases for J; bases not matched to a gene: 10. The germline V gene encodes CDR1 MNHEY and CDR2 SMNVEV (reference sequence). The CDR3 here is CASSSRRAGGHGYTF. The CDR3 DNA reads TGTGCCAGCAGTTCCCGCCGGGCAGGGGGCCATGGCTACACCTTC.

This clonotype came up a few times. The rearrangement uses TRBV12-5 and TRBJ2-1; 7 bases are a match to TRBD1. J gave up 6 bases and V 6 bases, and 5 bases lay outside the gene matches. This CDR3 spans 13 amino acids. Per the germline V gene, CDR1 is LGHNT and CDR2 is FRNRAP. In nucleotides, the CDR3 is TGTGCTAGTGGAACCGACAGGGTCAATGAGCAGTTCTTC. It translates to CASGTDRVNEQFF.

The V call is TRBV7-4, the J call TRBJ1-2; D gene unclear. The CDR3 spans 14 residues. Germline-derived CDR1 and CDR2 are SGHVT and SQSDAQ. The V and J ends lost 2 bases and 7 bases respectively, with 14 bases between them. The CDR3 spells CASSLYGRTSGYTF. CDR3 DNA sequence: TGTGCCAGCAGCTTATACGGCCGGACCTCTGGCTACACCTTC.

This chain links TRBV14 with TRBJ2-3, with D tentatively TRBD1 or TRBD2 (5 bases each). Germline CDR1 SGHDN, CDR2 FVKESK. Trimming took 3 bases from V and 9 from J, leaving 16 bases between them. The CDR3 covers 14 residues. CDR3 DNA: TGTGCCAGCAGCCAGATAAAATCAGGGAGCACGCAGTATTTT. Translation: CASSQIKSGSTQYF.

The chain recombines TRBV20-1 with TRBJ1-2; 11 bases match TRBD1. Germline V gene data show CDR1 as DFQATT and CDR2 as SNEGSKA (reference sequence). The ends lost 4 bases at V and 3 bases at J; junction bases unmatched: 10. The CDR3 is made up of 16 amino acids. The CDR3 region has the DNA TGCAGTGCTACTTCCGGGACAGGGGGTGCTGACTATGGCTACACCTTC. Protein sequence: CSATSGTGGADYGYTF.

The chain joins TRBV30 to TRBJ1-2; D gene unclear. The ends were cut back, 1 base at V and 4 bases at J, with 10 bases in the middle. The length of the CDR3 is 13 residues. The germline gives CDR1 GTSNPN, CDR2 SVGIG (reference sequence). The CDR3 region is CAWSDEISYGYTF. The CDR3 DNA reads TGTGCCTGGAGTGATGAGATCAGCTATGGCTACACCTTC.

This clonotype has a handful of counts. This chain joins TRBV7-9 and TRBJ1-1; weak D call: TRBD1 (5 bases). Germline loops: CDR1 SEHNR, CDR2 FQNEAQ (reference sequence). V was cut by 4 bases and J by 5 bases, with 14 bases left in between. This CDR3 is built from 14 residues. The CDR3 DNA sequence: TGTGCCAGCAGCTGGGCAGGGAGGGATACTGAAGCTTTCTTT. Its protein product is CASSWAGRDTEAFF. The whole variable domain, filled in from reference TRBV7-9 and TRBJ1-1, reads DTGVSQNPRHKITKRGQNVTFRCDPISEHNRLYWYRQTLGQGPEFLTYFQNEAQLEKSRLLSDRFSAERPKGSFSTLEIQRTEQGDSAMYLCASSWAGRDTEAFFGQGTRLTVV.